A single sample gave rise to the 27 T cell receptor beta chains below, sequenced in a study of T cell clonotyping in hematopoietic cell transplantation. TCRdb keeps only in-frame clones here, not all; method: immunoSEQ multiplex PCR. The sample lists fewer than 70,000 clones; around 94% were seen once. Material for sequencing was peripheral blood mononuclear cells. The source is a man aged 45-65 years in good health. Some clones in this sample may be carry-over from other donors' samples.

The chain couples TRBV6-5 to TRBJ1-1; TRBD1 agrees at 8 bases. Germline CDR1 and CDR2: MNHEY and SVGAGI. The CDR3 spans 13 residues. The J segment lost 4 bases and the V segment lost 6 bases, leaving 4 bases of the junction unmatched. CDR3 sequence reads: CASRKTGGTEAFF. The CDR3, as DNA: TGTGCCAGCAGAAAAACAGGGGGCACTGAAGCTTTCTTT.

The J gene is TRBJ2-7, the V gene TRBV6-5, with 10 bases identical to TRBD1. Germline-derived CDR1 and CDR2 are MNHEY and SVGAGI. The CDR3 is made up of 14 amino acids. The V and J ends lost 6 bases and 7 bases, in that order; junction bases with no gene match: 9. CDR3 region: CASSEPGTGEEQYF. The CDR3 DNA reads as TGTGCCAGCAGCGAGCCTGGGACAGGGGAAGAGCAGTACTTC.

The chain employs TRBV9 and TRBJ1-5; 9 bases align to TRBD1. V was pared by 7 bases and J by 0 bases, with 11 bases of the junction left unmatched. This CDR3 is 17 amino acids long. Per the germline V gene, CDR1 is SGDLS and CDR2 is YYNGEE. CDR3 amino acids: CASFQDRGPYSNQPQHF. CDR3 DNA: TGTGCCAGCTTCCAGGACAGGGGACCGTATAGCAATCAGCCCCAGCATTTT.

The rearrangement joins TRBV6-4 to TRBJ2-3, with D perhaps TRBD2 (5 bases). The germline CDR1 and CDR2 sequences are MRHNA and SNTAGT. This CDR3 comprises 15 residues. The ends were cut back, 3 bases at V and 3 bases at J, with 13 bases in the middle. CDR3: CASSEGLRETDTQYF. In DNA form, the CDR3 reads TGTGCCAGCAGTGAAGGGCTCCGGGAAACAGATACGCAGTATTTT.

The chain joins TRBV10-2 to TRBJ2-7; a possible D gene is TRBD2 (6 bases). Per the germline V gene, CDR1 is WSHSY and CDR2 is SAAADI. Trimming removed 7 bases at V and 6 bases at J, with 10 bases between. The CDR3 is 11 amino acids. This CDR3 is CASNLGGEQYF. CDR3 DNA sequence: TGCGCCAGCAATTTGGGAGGCGAGCAGTACTTC.

This clone was recorded only once. The J gene is TRBJ1-2, the V gene TRBV20-1; D unresolved. Germline CDR1 DFQATT, CDR2 SNEGSKA (reference sequence). This CDR3 comprises 10 residues. Trimming took off 4 bases at V and 8 bases at J, with 8 bases between the two ends. The CDR3 sequence: CSATHTGYTF. CDR3 nucleotides: TGCAGTGCTACCCACACCGGCTACACCTTC.

V usage is TRBV5-1 and J usage is TRBJ1-1, with D tentatively TRBD1 (5 bases). V lost 0 bases, J lost 0 bases, and 12 bases lay in between. This CDR3 has 16 amino acids. Germline V gene sequence: CDR1 SGHRS, CDR2 YFSETQ. CDR3 in DNA: TGCGCCAGCAGCTTGGCGGTCGACAGCTTGAACACTGAAGCTTTCTTT. Its protein product is CASSLAVDSLNTEAFF.

The gene calls are TRBV7-2 and TRBJ2-6; D is tentatively TRBD1 or TRBD2 (5 bases each). Trimming left V 7 bases short and J 3 bases short, with 16 bases between. Per germline, CDR1 SGHTA and CDR2 FQGNSA. CDR3 length: 16 residues. CDR3 sequence reads: CASTSTGTYGANVLTF. CDR3 bases: TGTGCCAGCACCTCTACCGGGACCTATGGGGCCAACGTCCTGACTTTC. The variable domain in full, completed from reference TRBV7-2 and TRBJ2-6, reads GAGVSQSPSNKVTEKGKDVELRCDPISGHTALYWYRQSLGQGLEFLIYFQGNSAPDKSGLPSDRFSAERTGGSVSTLTIQRTQQEDSAVYLCASTSTGTYGANVLTFGAGSRLTVL.

The chain is built from TRBV7-2 and TRBJ1-6, with 7 bases aligning to TRBD1. The CDR3 sequence is 16 residues long. J was trimmed by 7 bases and V by 0 bases; bases with no gene match: 6. Germline V gene sequence: CDR1 SGHTA, CDR2 FQGNSA. The CDR3 DNA is TGTGCCAGCAGCTTAGCCTTGGGACAGTTGAATTCACCCCTCCACTTT. Amino acid sequence: CASSLALGQLNSPLHF.

This clone appeared once. This chain links TRBV4-1 with TRBJ1-2, with 8 positions matching TRBD1. CDR3 length: 14 amino acids. After removal of 3 bases from V and 7 bases from J, the junction contained 7 bases not matched to a gene. Germline lookup yields CDR1 MGHRA and CDR2 YSYEKL. DNA of the CDR3: TGCGCCAGCAGCCAGGACCAGGGGGCAGGTGGCTACACCTTC. Amino acids: CASSQDQGAGGYTF.

J is TRBJ2-2 and V is TRBV9; D possibly uses TRBD1 or TRBD2 (6 bases each). Germline CDR1 reads SGDLS; CDR2 reads YYNGEE. The V and J ends lost 3 bases and 0 bases respectively, with 9 bases between them. CDR3 length: 15 amino acids. Written as DNA, the CDR3 is TGTGCCAGCAGCGAGGGGGGCGCGAACACCGGGGAGCTGTTTTTT. Amino acid sequence: CASSEGGANTGELFF. Based on the CDR3 plus reference TRBV9 and TRBJ2-2, the full variable domain is DSGVTQTPKHLITATGQRVTLRCSPRSGDLSVYWYQQSLDQGLQFLIQYYNGEERAKGNILERFSAQQFPDLHSELNLSSLELGDSALYFCASSEGGANTGELFFGEGSRLTVL.

The DNA of the CDR3 is TGCGCCAGCAGCCTCGGACAGATCCAAGAGACCCAGTACTTC. Translating it yields CASSLGQIQETQYF. The gene calls are TRBV5-1 and TRBJ2-5; possibly TRBD1 for D (6 bases). Per germline, CDR1 SGHRS and CDR2 YFSETQ. The CDR3 length is 14 residues. Deletions cut 4 bases from V and 1 base from J, with 11 bases between.

The V and J genes are TRBV4-3 and TRBJ2-2; TRBD1 might be the D (5 bases). The length of the CDR3 is 13 residues. Per germline, CDR1 LGHNA and CDR2 YSLEER. The V gene lost 11 bases and the J gene lost 4 bases, with 14 bases spanning the gap. CDR3 DNA sequence: TGCGCCGCTGGTCCAGGGATCACCGGGGAGCTGTTTTTT. Its translation: CAAGPGITGELFF.

This chain connects TRBV6-1 to TRBJ2-7; D is unresolved. V was clipped by 2 bases and J by 4 bases, with 6 bases between them. CDR1 and CDR2 from the germline V gene are MNHNS and SASEGT. This CDR3 comprises 12 residues. Here the CDR3 reads CASSELGYEQYF. The CDR3 coding sequence is TGTGCCAGCAGTGAATTGGGTTACGAGCAGTACTTC.

The chain couples TRBV28 to TRBJ1-1, with 7 bases fitting TRBD1. J was trimmed by 4 bases and V by 10 bases; bases with no gene match: 18. Germline V lookup: CDR1 MDHEN, CDR2 SYDVKM. The CDR3 loop spans 16 amino acids. The CDR3 sequence: CATREGARIKSTEAFF. The CDR3 DNA sequence: TGTGCCACCCGAGAGGGGGCAAGAATAAAGAGCACTGAAGCTTTCTTT.

This chain links TRBV6-5 with TRBJ2-2; 12 bases align to TRBD2. This CDR3 comprises 15 residues. The V gene's germline CDR1 is MNHEY and CDR2 SVGAGI. J was trimmed by 7 bases and V by 6 bases; bases with no gene match: 6. The CDR3 is CASRPGTSGHGELFF. The CDR3 DNA is TGTGCCAGCAGACCCGGGACTAGCGGGCACGGGGAGCTGTTTTTT.

This clone appeared a single time. The chain is built from TRBV7-9 and TRBJ2-3, with D tentatively TRBD2 (6 bases). V dropped 2 bases and J dropped 4 bases, with 13 bases sitting between them. Per the germline V gene, CDR1 is SEHNR and CDR2 is FQNEAQ (reference sequence). The CDR3 covers 15 residues. As DNA, the CDR3 is TGTGCCAGCAGCTTACTGCGGGGTGAGGCAGATACGCAGTATTTT. Translation gives CASSLLRGEADTQYF. The variable domain in full, completed from reference TRBV7-9 and TRBJ2-3, reads DTGVSQNPRHKITKRGQNVTFRCDPISEHNRLYWYRQTLGQGPEFLTYFQNEAQLEKSRLLSDRFSAERPKGSFSTLEIQRTEQGDSAMYLCASSLLRGEADTQYFGPGTRLTVL.

The chain has TRBV7-2 and TRBJ1-4, with a weak D call TRBD1 (5 bases). V gave up 8 bases and J gave up 2 bases, with 12 bases separating them. The CDR3 length is 14 residues. Germline V gene data show CDR1 as SGHTA and CDR2 as FQGNSA. CDR3 bases: TGTGCCAGCGCCAGGGACCCTACTAATGAAAAACTGTTTTTT. Protein sequence: CASARDPTNEKLFF.

V and J are TRBV6-6 and TRBJ2-7, with 11 bases identical to TRBD2. CDR1 and CDR2 (germline): MNHNY, SVGAGI (reference sequence). The trim removed 5 bases at V and 1 base at J, leaving 4 bases unmatched. The CDR3 extends over 15 amino acids. The CDR3 reads CASSDSGRVSYEQYF. The CDR3 DNA sequence: TGTGCCAGCAGTGATAGCGGGAGGGTATCCTACGAGCAGTACTTC.

The rearrangement links TRBV5-4 to TRBJ1-1; perhaps TRBD1 as D (5 bases). The CDR3 runs 15 residues. With 2 bases removed from V and 6 bases from J, the gap between germline ends came to 17 bases. Germline V lookup: CDR1 SGHNT, CDR2 YYREEE (reference sequence). In nucleotides, the CDR3 is TGTGCCAGCAGCTTCCGACAAGGGCGGGGGTCTGAAGCTTTCTTT. It is translated as CASSFRQGRGSEAFF.

The chain employs TRBV7-8 and TRBJ2-7, with 8 bases aligning to TRBD1. Germline CDR1 and CDR2: SGHVS and FQNEAQ. The CDR3 covers 14 residues. The V segment lost 1 base and the J segment 6 bases; nucleotides outside the gene matches: 5. The CDR3 nucleotides read TGTGCCAGCAGCTTAGTACAGGGGGGAAGCGAGCAGTACTTC. Its translation: CASSLVQGGSEQYF.

The chain recombines TRBV6-1 with TRBJ1-4, with D possibly TRBD1 on 5 matching bases. The V end was cut by 8 bases, the J end by 4 bases, with 17 bases between. CDR3 length equals 15 residues. Germline V CDR1 and CDR2: MNHNS, SASEGT. DNA for the CDR3: TGTGCCAGCGAGCCAAGACGGGGGTATAATGAAAAACTGTTTTTT. Translation gives CASEPRRGYNEKLFF.

V gene TRBV28 combines with J gene TRBJ2-2; D gene ambiguous. V shed 6 bases and J shed 8 bases, with 16 bases lying between them. The germline CDR1 and CDR2 sequences are MDHEN and SYDVKM. The CDR3 runs 14 residues. This CDR3 reads CASRLIDSTGELFF. Here the CDR3 DNA reads TGTGCCAGCAGGCTGATCGATTCGACAGGGGAGCTGTTTTTT.

Worth noting for this clone: Other DNA sequences in this specimen translate into the identical CDR3. This chain connects TRBV11-3 to TRBJ1-3, with D possibly matching TRBD1 (5 bases). Per the germline V gene, CDR1 is SGHNT and CDR2 is YENEEA. CDR3 length: 15 residues. The V end lost 6 bases, the J end lost 2 bases, and 14 bases lay between the germline ends. The CDR3 region is CASSPGQGPGNTIYF. As DNA, the CDR3 is TGTGCCAGCAGTCCAGGACAAGGGCCTGGAAACACCATATATTTT.

J is TRBJ2-1 and V is TRBV7-2; a weak D match, TRBD1 (6 bases). Germline CDR1 reads SGHTA; CDR2 reads FQGNSA. This CDR3 comprises 13 residues. V lost 5 bases and J 6 bases, leaving 11 bases between the germline ends. CDR3 in DNA: TGTGCCAGCAGCCCTTGGACAGTCAATGAGCAGTTCTTC. As protein: CASSPWTVNEQFF.

The chain links TRBV6-1 to TRBJ1-5; D remains ambiguous. Germline CDR1 and CDR2: MNHNS and SASEGT. The CDR3 covers 13 residues. Trimming shortened V by 7 bases and J by 1 base, and 8 bases separated the two germline ends. Here the CDR3 reads CASTDPSNQPQHF. The DNA for the CDR3 is TGTGCCAGCACCGACCCCAGCAATCAGCCCCAGCATTTT.

This chain connects TRBV5-1 to TRBJ2-3; D call uncertain. Germline CDR1 reads SGHRS; CDR2 reads YFSETQ. The germline V and J ends were trimmed by 1 base and 4 bases, with 13 bases remaining between them. The CDR3 extends over 15 amino acids. CDR3: CASSLFGRVADTQYF. Here the CDR3 DNA reads TGCGCCAGCAGCTTGTTCGGTCGGGTCGCAGATACGCAGTATTTT.